Below are 9 T cell receptor beta chains sequenced from a single sample in a study of beta chain features in type 1 diabetes (dated by TCRdb to between 2018 and 2020). Libraries were prepared through the immunoSEQ multiplex PCR assay. All of the isolated RNA was reverse transcribed with the High Capacity cDNA Reverse Transcription Kit, so expressed TCRB transcripts were sequenced. The immuneACCESS repertoire file appears here via TCRdb, limited to in-frame rearrangements. These files lack a portion of the clones; in checked studies, under half of the deficit traces to unresolved V genes, and the cause of the others is not known. The sample table lists fewer than 900,000 clones, around a sixth of them with a count of one. Of the sample, 0.02% to 0.03% is held by the ten largest clones. Sequenced material: naive CD4+ T cells from blood. In the paper's terms, the cell subset or site label means: true naive CD4+ T cells. The receptors shown here come from a woman under 30 in good health.

This chain links TRBV9 with TRBJ2-5, with 7 positions matching TRBD1. V trimming: 6 bases; J trimming: 2 bases; junction bases outside the gene matches: 4. In germline, CDR1 is SGDLS, CDR2 YYNGEE. The CDR3 is 13 residues long. The CDR3 coding sequence is TGTGCCAGCAACAGGGGTCCGCAAGAGACCCAGTACTTC. This codes for CASNRGPQETQYF.

This clone has a handful of counts. J is TRBJ2-5 and V is TRBV5-1; no firm D call. Looked up from germline, CDR1 is SGHRS and CDR2 is YFSETQ. This CDR3 is built from 13 residues. V was pared by 4 bases and J by 7 bases, with 14 bases between. In DNA form, the CDR3 reads TGCGCCAGCAGCCAGGTCAAGACTGGGACCCAGTACTTC. This gives the protein CASSQVKTGTQYF.

This clone appeared a few times. This chain joins TRBV9 and TRBJ2-7; 10 bases agree with TRBD2. In germline, CDR1 is SGDLS, CDR2 YYNGEE. The trim removed 4 bases at V and 3 bases at J, leaving 13 bases unmatched. The CDR3 has 17 residues. CDR3 in amino acids: CASSPSPDGTSVYEQYF. The CDR3 DNA is TGTGCCAGCAGCCCGAGCCCGGATGGGACTAGCGTCTACGAGCAGTACTTC.

This clone came up a few times. The chain links TRBV5-1 to TRBJ2-5, with 7 bases aligning to TRBD1. The CDR3 is 16 amino acids. Germline V gives CDR1 SGHRS, CDR2 YFSETQ. V lost 3 bases to trimming and J lost 1 base; unmatched junction nucleotides: 9. CDR3 nucleotide sequence: TGCGCCAGCAGCTCAGGGTCACAGGGGTTCCAAGAGACCCAGTACTTC. Translated, it gives CASSSGSQGFQETQYF.

The chain joins TRBV4-1 to TRBJ1-4; D remains unclear. The CDR3 extends over 14 amino acids. Germline V gives CDR1 MGHRA, CDR2 YSYEKL. V was clipped by 2 bases and J by 4 bases, with 8 bases between them. The CDR3 DNA reads as TGCGCCAGCAGCCAATACCGGGATAATGAAAAACTGTTTTTT. It yields the protein CASSQYRDNEKLFF.

This clone was recorded a few times. The sample has other DNA sequences that encode this CDR3 too. This chain joins TRBV5-1 and TRBJ2-1; D not certain. The germline V gene encodes CDR1 SGHRS and CDR2 YFSETQ. The CDR3 runs to 14 residues. The V gene lost 0 bases and the J gene lost 3 bases, with 7 bases spanning the gap. As DNA, the CDR3 is TGCGCCAGCAGCTTGGACCAAAGCTACAATGAGCAGTTCTTC. Translating it yields CASSLDQSYNEQFF.

V gene TRBV15 combines with J gene TRBJ2-5, with a weak D call TRBD2 (6 bases). This CDR3 contains 14 residues. Trimming shortened V by 3 bases and J by 7 bases, and 15 bases separated the two germline ends. CDR1 is LNHNV and CDR2 is YYDKDF in the germline V gene (reference sequence). CDR3 protein: CATSSGTLSGTQYF. The CDR3 coding sequence is TGTGCCACCAGCAGCGGGACTCTATCCGGGACCCAGTACTTC.

V is TRBV7-2 and J is TRBJ1-5, with D perhaps TRBD1 (5 bases). Germline-derived CDR1 and CDR2 are SGHTA and FQGNSA. Trimming took 2 bases from V and 6 from J, leaving 14 bases between them. The length of the CDR3 is 15 residues. In nucleotides, the CDR3 is TGTGCCAGCAGCTTAAACAGAGGGGTGAGTCAGCCCCAGCATTTT. This codes for CASSLNRGVSQPQHF.

This chain uses TRBV6-6 with TRBJ2-7, with D possibly TRBD2 on 6 matching bases. The CDR3 is 15 amino acids. Trimming shortened V by 1 base and J by 2 bases, and 12 bases separated the two germline ends. The V gene's germline CDR1 is MNHNY and CDR2 SVGAGI (reference sequence). The CDR3 is CASSYWGDPTYEQYF. CDR3 nucleotides: TGTGCCAGCAGTTACTGGGGGGACCCCACCTACGAGCAGTACTTC.